Following are 14 T cell receptor beta chains from one sample sequenced in a study of control samples from healthy donors and cancer patients. Using immunoSEQ multiplex PCR, the repertoire was profiled, and TCRdb retains in-frame clones only, with some absent. Among 100,000 to 150,000 clones listed, roughly 90% were seen once. Sequencing input: blood. Every receptor here comes from a man aged 40-55 years in good health.

V usage is TRBV3-1 (or the pseudogene TRBV3-2) and J usage is TRBJ2-7, with a tentative D call TRBD2 (7 bases). The germline CDR1 and CDR2 sequences are LGHDT and YNNKEL (reference sequence). V was pared by 1 base and J by 7 bases, with 20 bases between. The CDR3 spans 16 residues. The CDR3 loop reads CASSQGSLGGPWEQYF. Written as DNA, the CDR3 is TGTGCCAGCAGCCAAGGTTCTTTGGGGGGGCCCTGGGAGCAGTACTTC.

This chain links TRBV5-5 with TRBJ2-5; weak D call: TRBD1 (6 bases). This CDR3 comprises 14 residues. From germline, CDR1 is SGHKS and CDR2 YYEKEE (reference sequence). V dropped 5 bases and J dropped 1 base, with 12 bases sitting between them. The CDR3 DNA follows: TGTGCCAGCAGTTACAGGGAAATCCAAGAGACCCAGTACTTC. It codes for CASSYREIQETQYF.

In its sample, this clone was seen once. This chain uses TRBV20-1 with TRBJ2-1; 12 bases are a match to TRBD2. The germline CDR1 and CDR2 sequences are DFQATT and SNEGSKA (reference sequence). V dropped 3 bases and J dropped 8; count of bases not matched to a gene: 8. The CDR3 is 15 amino acids. DNA for the CDR3: TGCAGTGCTAGTGGACTAGCGGGGTATTCGGATGAGCAGTTCTTC. This sequence encodes CSASGLAGYSDEQFF.

The chain couples TRBV12-3 or TRBV12-4 to TRBJ1-1; the D is unclear. Trimming shortened V by 7 bases and J by 5 bases, and 14 bases separated the two germline ends. CDR3 size: 13 residues. CDR3 sequence: CASTPLRSTEAFF. CDR3 nucleotide sequence: TGTGCCAGCACCCCTCTCCGGAGTACTGAAGCTTTCTTT.

This clone was recorded once. The chain carries TRBV2 and TRBJ2-3; 9 nucleotides agree with TRBD2. CDR3 size: 14 residues. The V gene's germline CDR1 is SNHLY and CDR2 FYNNEI. The J segment lost 4 bases and the V segment lost 9 bases, leaving 8 bases of the junction unmatched. The CDR3 here is CASTRGGLSDTQYF. CDR3 coding DNA: TGTGCCAGTACGCGGGGGGGCTTGTCAGATACGCAGTATTTT.

The chain recombines TRBV7-9 with TRBJ2-5; the match to TRBD1 covers 8 bases. Germline V gene data show CDR1 as SEHNR and CDR2 as FQNEAQ (reference sequence). Trimming at V came to 5 bases and at J to 3 bases, leaving 8 bases not matched to a gene. The CDR3 has 15 amino acids. The CDR3 sequence: CASSPRGQAKETQYF. The CDR3 bases are TGTGCCAGCAGCCCGCGGGGACAGGCGAAAGAGACCCAGTACTTC.

This chain connects TRBV6-1 to TRBJ1-5; D unclear. The CDR3 covers 15 residues. Trimming cost V 1 base and J 3 bases, with 10 bases left between them. Germline-derived CDR1 and CDR2 are MNHNS and SASEGT. CDR3 in DNA: TGTGCCAGCAGTGAAGTAGGAGGCTACAATCAGCCCCAGCATTTT. This gives the protein CASSEVGGYNQPQHF.

The chain recombines TRBV2 with TRBJ1-2, with D uncertain. Germline V lookup: CDR1 SNHLY, CDR2 FYNNEI. V was trimmed by 4 bases and J by 8 bases, leaving 14 bases between them. The CDR3 spans 13 residues. The CDR3 DNA sequence: TGTGCCAGCAGTGGTGGGAAGACATTGGGCTACACCTTC. It translates to CASSGGKTLGYTF. The full variable domain, with the rest looked up from reference TRBV2 and TRBJ1-2, is EPEVTQTPSHQVTQMGQEVILRCVPISNHLYFYWYRQILGQKVEFLVSFYNNEISEKSEIFDDQFSVERPDGSNFTLKIRSTKLEDSAMYFCASSGGKTLGYTFGSGTRLTVV.

The chain joins TRBV2 to TRBJ2-5; 7 positions agree with TRBD1. TRBJ2-7 explains the end of the DNA better; the J call may be wrong. The germline CDR1 and CDR2 sequences are SNHLY and FYNNEI. The CDR3 loop spans 13 amino acids. CDR3 DNA sequence: TGTGCCAGCAGAAGGGACAGTAGCTACGAGCAGTACTTC. The encoded protein is CASRRDSSYEQYF.

V is TRBV5-4 and J is TRBJ1-4, with D maybe TRBD1 (6 bases). V lost 4 bases and J 7 bases, leaving 20 bases between the germline ends. In germline, CDR1 is SGHNT, CDR2 YYREEE (reference sequence). The CDR3 is made up of 16 amino acids. The CDR3: CASSLSLQGGSEKLFF. CDR3 bases: TGTGCCAGCAGCCTGAGCCTACAGGGAGGTAGTGAAAAACTGTTTTTT.

This clone was counted a single time. V and J are TRBV24-1 and TRBJ1-5; D gene unclear. The V end lost 1 base, the J end lost 9 bases, and 21 bases lay between the germline ends. Looked up from germline, CDR1 is KGHDR and CDR2 is SFDVKD. This CDR3 contains 17 residues. This CDR3 is CATSDFLDGDYARPQHF. Here the CDR3 DNA reads TGTGCCACCAGTGATTTTTTAGACGGAGACTATGCTCGGCCCCAGCATTTT.

This clone was observed a single time. The chain combines TRBV5-6 with TRBJ2-5, with D perhaps TRBD1 or TRBD2 (5 bases each). The V gene lost 2 bases and the J gene lost 2 bases, with 19 bases spanning the gap. The V gene's germline CDR1 is SGHDT and CDR2 YYEEEE. This CDR3 spans 17 amino acids. The CDR3 nucleotides read TGTGCCAGCAGCTTCCTAATCCGGGACCGCCAACAAGAGACCCAGTACTTC. Amino acids: CASSFLIRDRQQETQYF.

The J gene is TRBJ2-5, the V gene TRBV5-1, with 8 bases lining up with TRBD2. Germline loops: CDR1 SGHRS, CDR2 YFSETQ. The CDR3 is 16 amino acids. After removal of 4 bases from V and 2 bases from J, the junction contained 10 bases not matched to a gene. The CDR3 reads CASSLTPGGVQETQYF. Here the CDR3 DNA reads TGCGCCAGCAGCCTGACTCCCGGGGGGGTACAAGAGACCCAGTACTTC.

The chain recombines TRBV29-1 with TRBJ1-4; TRBD1 is a possible D gene (6 bases). This CDR3 contains 14 residues. Germline CDR1 SQVTM, CDR2 ANQGSEA. V was pared by 7 bases and J by 0 bases, with 12 bases between. The CDR3 spells CSGRGAATNEKLFF. CDR3 DNA sequence: TGCAGCGGCAGGGGTGCGGCAACTAATGAAAAACTGTTTTTT.